Below, 18 T cell receptor beta chains from the same sample are listed, as sequenced in a study of T-cell memory formation after mild COVID-19 (dated by TCRdb to the early 2020s). Libraries were constructed by 5' RACE. TCRdb records Illumina NovaSeq 6000 as the sequencer. Through fastp at Q25 and MiXCR, TCRdb rebuilt clones from the public reads, retaining in-frame beta chains. A single entry per CDR3 protein holds the most common genes and DNA from its merged rows. The sample table lists more than 200,000 distinct CDR3 sequences, approximately 16% of them with a count of one. The ten most abundant clones make up about 4% of the sample. Specimen: PBMCs or a T cell subset sorted from them (not recorded which). The receptors shown here come from a young man who had mild COVID-19 (a few samples of this study predate the infection). The sample titles of this study are shuffled in the database, so cell type and time point are left out; the donor was told from shared clones.

The sample holds many counts of this clonotype. This chain links TRBV7-2 with TRBJ1-6; D is undetermined. Per germline, CDR1 SGHTA and CDR2 FQGNSA. V lost 1 base and J 6 bases, leaving 7 bases between the germline ends. CDR3 length: 14 residues. CDR3 protein: CASSLGTINSPLHF. In DNA, the CDR3 is TGTGCCAGCAGCTTAGGAACAATTAATTCACCCCTCCACTTT.

The chain uses TRBV9 and TRBJ2-7, with D unclear. Germline CDR1 reads SGDLS; CDR2 reads YYNGEE. This CDR3 is built from 14 residues. V was trimmed by 6 bases and J by 3 bases, leaving 16 bases between them. The CDR3 protein is CASNLGPDRYEQYF. In DNA, the CDR3 is TGTGCCAGCAACCTCGGGCCGGACCGCTACGAGCAGTACTTC.

The V gene is TRBV7-9, the J gene TRBJ1-2; D unresolved. This CDR3 has 14 residues. V shed 4 bases and J shed 4 bases, with 13 bases lying between them. Germline loops: CDR1 SEHNR, CDR2 FQNEAQ (reference sequence). The CDR3 DNA sequence: TGTGCCAGCAGCTCCCCCCGGGGTCCCTATGGCTACACCTTC. Amino acids: CASSSPRGPYGYTF.

This clonotype came up a few times. The chain couples TRBV21-1 to TRBJ2-1; the tabulated D call, TRBD2, remains unverified against the DNA. TRBV21-1 is a pseudogene locus. The CDR3 is 17 residues long. CDR3 protein: CASSKARPKLSGGQQFF. DNA for the CDR3: TGTGCCAGCAGCAAAGCCCGACCTAAGCTTAGCGGGGGCCAGCAGTTCTTC.

The V gene is TRBV2, the J gene TRBJ2-2; 13 bases align to TRBD2. J was trimmed by 0 bases and V by 8 bases; bases with no gene match: 3. The CDR3 contains 16 residues. Germline V CDR1 and CDR2: SNHLY, FYNNEI. CDR3 DNA sequence: TGTGCCAGCTTGACTAGCGGGGGGACGAACACCGGGGAGCTGTTTTTT. This sequence encodes CASLTSGGTNTGELFF.

The V and J genes are TRBV12-5 and TRBJ2-1; D possibly corresponds to TRBD2 (5 bases). CDR3 size: 13 residues. CDR1 is LGHNT and CDR2 is FRNRAP in the germline V gene. Between the trimmed V and J ends, which lost 0 bases and 12 bases, there was a span of 12 bases. CDR3 sequence: CASGLVGGYRQFF. CDR3 in DNA: TGTGCTAGTGGTTTGGTAGGCGGGTATAGGCAGTTCTTC. Based on the CDR3 plus reference TRBV12-5 and TRBJ2-1, the full variable domain is DARVTQTPRHKVTEMGQEVTMRCQPILGHNTVFWYRQTMMQGLELLAYFRNRAPLDDSGMPKDRFSAEMPDATLATLKIQPSEPRDSAVYFCASGLVGGYRQFFGPGTRLTVL.

This clonotype has a handful of counts. The J gene is TRBJ2-7, the V gene TRBV4-3; TRBD2 agrees at 12 bases. V shed 1 base, J shed 7 bases, and the junction held 2 bases outside the gene matches. The CDR3 totals 14 residues. Looked up from germline, CDR1 is LGHNA and CDR2 is YSLEER. CDR3 loop: CASSQGLAGDEQYF. The CDR3 coding sequence is TGCGCCAGCAGCCAAGGACTAGCGGGGGATGAGCAGTACTTC.

This clonotype was recorded at least ten times. The V and J genes are TRBV5-6 and TRBJ2-1; D possibly uses TRBD1 or TRBD2 (5 bases each). Germline V lookup: CDR1 SGHDT, CDR2 YYEEEE. The CDR3 covers 15 residues. Trimming took off 0 bases at V and 1 base at J, with 8 bases between the two ends. Here the CDR3 DNA reads TGTGCCAGCAGCTTGGGGGGGAGATCCTACAATGAGCAGTTCTTC. Protein product: CASSLGGRSYNEQFF.

There are a few counts of this clonotype. The CDR3 region has the DNA TGTGCCATCAGTCAAACACAGGGGAACTATGGCTACACCTTC. It encodes CAISQTQGNYGYTF. The chain joins TRBV10-3 to TRBJ1-2, with TRBD1 matching over 7 bases. Trimming at V came to 5 bases and at J to 2 bases, leaving 5 bases not matched to a gene. CDR1 and CDR2 from the germline V gene are ENHRY and SYGVKD. CDR3 length: 14 amino acids.

The chain couples TRBV6-1 to TRBJ2-1, with no clear D. The CDR3 sequence is 14 residues long. Germline loops: CDR1 MNHNS, CDR2 SASEGT. V was clipped by 2 bases and J by 1 base, with 6 bases between them. CDR3 loop: CASSEKTSYNEQFF. The CDR3 DNA reads TGTGCCAGCAGTGAAAAGACGTCCTACAATGAGCAGTTCTTC.

This clonotype was seen many times. The chain recombines TRBV27 with TRBJ1-1; D is uncertain. Germline V gene data show CDR1 as MNHEY and CDR2 as SMNVEV (reference sequence). CDR3 length: 14 amino acids. The V gene lost 7 bases and the J gene lost 5 bases, with 17 bases spanning the gap. DNA of the CDR3: TGTGCCAGCAACTATCTCCCCCGCGGAACTGAAGCTTTCTTT. It is translated as CASNYLPRGTEAFF.

This chain links TRBV5-6 with TRBJ1-2; tentatively, D is TRBD1 (6 bases). V was trimmed by 0 bases and J by 8 bases, leaving 14 bases between them. The length of the CDR3 is 14 residues. Per the germline V gene, CDR1 is SGHDT and CDR2 is YYEEEE. The CDR3 loop is CASSLAGGQPGYTF. CDR3 nucleotide sequence: TGTGCCAGCAGCTTGGCCGGGGGACAACCCGGCTACACCTTC.

This clonotype appeared a few times. V and J are TRBV9 and TRBJ1-2; TRBD1 agrees at 8 bases. The V gene's germline CDR1 is SGDLS and CDR2 YYNGEE. V was clipped by 3 bases and J by 7 bases; unmatched bases: 11. The CDR3 has 15 amino acids. The CDR3 region has the DNA TGTGCCAGCAGCGAAGGACAGGGAGGACCGCCTGGCTACACCTTC. Protein product: CASSEGQGGPPGYTF.

The chain links TRBV20-1 to TRBJ1-3; the match to TRBD1 covers 8 bases. This CDR3 has 14 amino acids. CDR1 and CDR2 (germline): DFQATT, SNEGSKA (reference sequence). V lost 5 bases and J lost 2; bases outside the gene matches: 5. The CDR3 bases are TGCAGTGCTGACACAGGGGGAACTGGAAACACCATATATTTT. Amino acids: CSADTGGTGNTIYF.

At least ten counts were recorded for this clonotype. V gene TRBV5-5 combines with J gene TRBJ2-6, with TRBD1 identical over 8 bases. Germline values: CDR1 SGHKS, CDR2 YYEKEE (reference sequence). CDR3 size: 16 residues. The V segment lost 5 bases and the J segment 2 bases; nucleotides outside the gene matches: 6. The DNA for the CDR3 is TGTGCCAGCAGTTTTACAGGGGGGCCTGGGGCCAACGTCCTGACTTTC. Protein sequence: CASSFTGGPGANVLTF.

This clonotype was counted a few times. The chain combines TRBV20-1 with TRBJ1-5, with a weak D call TRBD1 (6 bases). CDR3 length: 13 residues. Looked up from germline, CDR1 is DFQATT and CDR2 is SNEGSKA (reference sequence). V dropped 5 bases and J dropped 6 bases, with 14 bases sitting between them. The CDR3 is CSAHTGSGQPQHF. For the CDR3, the DNA is TGCAGTGCTCATACAGGGTCGGGTCAGCCCCAGCATTTT.

The chain employs TRBV2 and TRBJ2-7, with a tentative D call TRBD1 (5 bases). The CDR3 totals 12 residues. Deletions cut 2 bases from V and 9 bases from J, with 11 bases between. Germline loops: CDR1 SNHLY, CDR2 FYNNEI. Written as DNA, the CDR3 is TGTGCCAGCAGTGAACTGGGGCCTTGGCAGTACGTC. It translates to CASSELGPWQYV.

The chain carries TRBV10-3 and TRBJ1-6; D is possibly TRBD1 (5 bases). This CDR3 comprises 14 residues. V dropped 0 bases and J dropped 14 bases, with 14 bases sitting between them. Germline V gives CDR1 ENHRY, CDR2 SYGVKD. CDR3 DNA: TGTGCCATCAGTGAGTCGGGGACGACGTTTTCCCTCCACTTT. Protein sequence: CAISESGTTFSLHF.